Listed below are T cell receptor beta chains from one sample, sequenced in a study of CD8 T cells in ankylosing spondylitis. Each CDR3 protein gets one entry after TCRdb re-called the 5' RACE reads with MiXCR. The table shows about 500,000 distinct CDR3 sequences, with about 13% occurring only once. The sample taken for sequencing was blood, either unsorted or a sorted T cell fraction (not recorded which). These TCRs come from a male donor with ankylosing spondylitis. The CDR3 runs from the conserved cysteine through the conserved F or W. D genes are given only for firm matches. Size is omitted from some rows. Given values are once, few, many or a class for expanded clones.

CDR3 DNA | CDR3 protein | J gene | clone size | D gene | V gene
TGTGCCACCAGTGAGGGTAGCGGGAGGCACAATGAGCAGTTCTTC | CATSEGSGRHNEQFF | TRBJ2-1 | many | TRBD2 | TRBV24-1
TGCAGTGCGACAGCAACTAATGAAAAACTGTTTTTT | CSATATNEKLFF | TRBJ1-4 | many | . | TRBV20-1
TGCAGTGCCTCCCCGTCTAGCGGAAGATACAATGAGCAGTTCTTC | CSASPSSGRYNEQFF | TRBJ2-1 | . | TRBD2 | TRBV20-1
TGTGCCAGCAGTACGACTAGCGGTCACAATGAGCAGTTCTTC | CASSTTSGHNEQFF | TRBJ2-1 | . | TRBD2 | TRBV12-3/TRBV12-4
TGCGCCAGCAGCAGACAGGGGGCGAACACTGAAGCTTTCTTT | CASSRQGANTEAFF | TRBJ1-1 | . | TRBD1 | TRBV5-1
TGCAGCGCCCCGACAGTTAAGAACACTGAAGCTTTCTTT | CSAPTVKNTEAFF | TRBJ1-1 | few | . | TRBV29-1
TGTGCCAGCAGTCCTAATTTTGGGAGCACTGAAGCTTTCTTT | CASSPNFGSTEAFF | TRBJ1-1 | few | . | TRBV11-2
TGTGCCAGCAGTGACAGTCCTGGGGAGACCCAGTACTTC | CASSDSPGETQYF | TRBJ2-5 | many | . | TRBV11-2
TGTGCCAGCAGCCCCCGTAGCGGGATTTTTATCTTC | CASSPRSGIFIF | TRBJ2-1 | many | TRBD2 | TRBV3-1
TGTGCCACCAGCAGACACTCTGGAAACACCATATATTTT | CATSRHSGNTIYF | TRBJ1-3 | few | . | TRBV15
TGCGCCAGCAGTGAACACAGGCTGGGAGATACGCAGTATTTT | CASSEHRLGDTQYF | TRBJ2-3 | . | . | TRBV10-1
TGTGCCAGCAGCTCTTGGCGGTGGGAGGGAAACAATGAGCAGTTCTTC | CASSSWRWEGNNEQFF | TRBJ2-1 | few | TRBD2 | TRBV14
TGCGCCAGCAGCCCGGGACAGGAGAACACCGGGGAGCTGTTTTTT | CASSPGQENTGELFF | TRBJ2-2 | few | TRBD1 | TRBV5-1
TGCAGTGCTAGAGAGGACAGCCGGGGGGGCTATGGCTACACCTTC | CSAREDSRGGYGYTF | TRBJ1-2 | . | . | TRBV20-1
TGCGCCAGCAGCCTGGACAGTTCGGGGGAGCAGTTCTTC | CASSLDSSGEQFF | TRBJ2-1 | . | . | TRBV5-1
TGTGCCAGCAGCCGAACGCGGGGGGTGACTCTACCTAACACTGAAGCTTTCTTT | CASSRTRGVTLPNTEAFF | TRBJ1-1 | few | . | TRBV3-1
TGTGCCAGCTCACCGAGCGGGTCCCCTAATGAGCAGTTCTTC | CASSPSGSPNEQFF | TRBJ2-1 | few | . | TRBV18
TGCGCCAGCAGCTTGGATCGGGGAGTCTATGGCTACACCTTC | CASSLDRGVYGYTF | TRBJ1-2 | many | . | TRBV5-1
TGCAGTGCTAGGAAGGACAGTAACACTGAAGCTTTCTTT | CSARKDSNTEAFF | TRBJ1-1 | few | . | TRBV20-1
TGTGCCAGCTCACCACCGACCGAACCGGCCTACGAGCAGTACTTC | CASSPPTEPAYEQYF | TRBJ2-7 | few | . | TRBV18
TGTGCCAGCAGTTTATTTACAGGGGGAAACACCATATATTTT | CASSLFTGGNTIYF | TRBJ1-3 | few | . | TRBV12-3/TRBV12-4
TGCGCCAGCAGCTTACAGGGGAAGAACACTGAAGCTTTCTTT | CASSLQGKNTEAFF | TRBJ1-1 | many | TRBD1 | TRBV5-1
TGTGCCAGCAGCCAAGGACCTTCTCTGCAGTTCTTC | CASSQGPSLQFF | TRBJ2-1 | . | . | TRBV3-1
TGTGCCAGCAGCTATACTAGCGGGAGCTACGAGCAGTACTTC | CASSYTSGSYEQYF | TRBJ2-7 | . | TRBD2 | TRBV27